Listed here are 20 T cell receptor beta chains from one sample, sequenced in a study of blood T cells in healthy people across ages. A second about 7 to 11 cycle PCR used barcoded and J-beta primers. TCRdb called the 5' RACE reads again in MiXCR, with one record for every CDR3 protein. The sample lists 800,000 to 1,300,000 distinct CDR3 sequences, under 30% seen once, with 0.75% in the top ten. These data were also reused for a study on T cells of mothers and their children.

The source material was blood. Receptors originate from a girl aged 2 to 9 in good health.

The chain is built from TRBV4-3 and TRBJ2-1; D is possibly TRBD2 (5 bases). Germline lookup yields CDR1 LGHNA and CDR2 YSLEER. The CDR3 totals 14 residues. V lost 1 base to trimming and J lost 5 bases, with 9 bases between them. DNA for the CDR3: TGCGCCAGCAGCCAAGGGTGGGGAGACAATGAGCAGTTCTTC. This translates into CASSQGWGDNEQFF.

Regarding this clonotype: One end of the junction does not line up with germline, which may come from a read error. The CDR3 loop reads CASSFFPRVASSEQYF. The CDR3 DNA reads TGTGCCAGCAGTTTTTTCCCCAGGGTCGCTTCCTCCGAGCAGTACTTC. This chain joins TRBV27 and TRBJ2-7; D might be TRBD1 (5 bases). The V gene's germline CDR1 is MNHEY and CDR2 SMNVEV (reference sequence). This CDR3 spans 16 amino acids.

This clonotype was seen only a few times. The chain is built from TRBV29-1 and TRBJ2-3; D is ambiguous. The V gene's germline CDR1 is SQVTM and CDR2 ANQGSEA. This CDR3 is built from 15 residues. V was trimmed by 6 bases and J by 6 bases, leaving 22 bases between them. CDR3 loop: CSVQRGVGLTDTQYF. CDR3 DNA sequence: TGCAGCGTCCAACGAGGTGTGGGATTGACGGATACGCAGTATTTT.

This sequence joins TRBV7-9 and TRBJ1-2; D call uncertain. This CDR3 contains 14 residues. The V and J ends lost 5 bases and 1 base respectively, with 11 bases between them. In germline, CDR1 is SEHNR, CDR2 FQNEAQ (reference sequence). In DNA, the CDR3 is TGTGCCAGCAGCCACTTAAACAGTAACTATGGCTACACCTTC. Protein product: CASSHLNSNYGYTF. The entire variable domain, with the rest obtained from reference TRBV7-9 and TRBJ1-2, is as follows: DTGVSQNPRHKITKRGQNVTFRCDPISEHNRLYWYRQTLGQGPEFLTYFQNEAQLEKSRLLSDRFSAERPKGSFSTLEIQRTEQGDSAMYLCASSHLNSNYGYTFGSGTRLTVV.

The V gene is TRBV27, the J gene TRBJ2-2; 8 nucleotides match TRBD2. CDR3 length equals 13 residues. Germline trimming cut 8 bases from V and 6 bases from J; bases unmatched to any gene: 5. From germline, CDR1 is MNHEY and CDR2 SMNVEV (reference sequence). This chain's CDR3 is CASGNSGAGELFF. The CDR3 coding sequence is TGTGCCAGCGGCAATAGCGGGGCCGGGGAGCTGTTTTTT.

The chain is built from TRBV28 and TRBJ1-2, with TRBD1 identical over 7 bases. The CDR3 extends over 12 amino acids. Germline values: CDR1 MDHEN, CDR2 SYDVKM. V was clipped by 7 bases and J by 6 bases; unmatched bases: 5. The CDR3 DNA sequence: TGTGCCAGCACCTCAACAGGGGATGGCTACACCTTC. Translating it yields CASTSTGDGYTF.

This clonotype was picked up a small number of times. The genes are TRBV18 and TRBJ2-7; D remains ambiguous. Per germline, CDR1 KGHSH and CDR2 LQKENI. The CDR3 covers 15 residues. V lost 6 bases and J 2 bases, leaving 17 bases between the germline ends. This chain's CDR3 is CASSRTLRRPYEQYF. The CDR3 nucleotides read TGTGCCAGCTCGCGGACCCTACGCAGGCCCTACGAGCAGTACTTC.

The chain joins TRBV6-2 or TRBV6-3 to TRBJ1-2, with D hard to call. This CDR3 comprises 17 residues. Germline lookup yields CDR1 MNHEY and CDR2 SVGEGT. V was shortened by 5 bases and J by 7 bases, with 26 bases between the two germline ends. This CDR3 is CASSHQPVTRAEAGYTF. CDR3 in DNA: TGTGCCAGCAGTCACCAACCAGTAACAAGGGCCGAGGCTGGCTACACCTTC.

V and J are TRBV6-5 and TRBJ2-1, with TRBD2 matching over 9 bases. V lost 4 bases and J lost 0; bases outside the gene matches: 7. CDR3 length: 17 residues. From germline, CDR1 is MNHEY and CDR2 SVGAGI. For the CDR3, the DNA is TGTGCCAGCAGTTTCCCACTAGCGGGTTACTCCTACAATGAGCAGTTCTTC. It codes for CASSFPLAGYSYNEQFF.

This clonotype has just a few counts. The chain links TRBV12-5 to TRBJ2-2; D gene uncertain. Germline values: CDR1 LGHNT, CDR2 FRNRAP. The V and J ends lost 9 bases and 0 bases respectively, with 5 bases between them. This CDR3 contains 12 residues. CDR3 residues: CASGSNTGELFF. The CDR3, as DNA: TGTGCTAGCGGATCGAACACCGGGGAGCTGTTTTTT.

This clonotype appeared a few times. The rearrangement uses TRBV7-9 and TRBJ2-2, with 7 bases lining up with TRBD1. J was trimmed by 3 bases and V by 5 bases; bases with no gene match: 9. Germline V gene lookup returns CDR1 SEHNR and CDR2 FQNEAQ (reference sequence). The CDR3 runs 16 residues. The DNA for the CDR3 is TGTGCCAGCAGCCGCAGGGGGAGACGGGACACCGGGGAGCTGTTTTTT. Protein sequence: CASSRRGRRDTGELFF.

The gene calls are TRBV13 and TRBJ2-2; 10 bases line up with TRBD2. There are 17 residues in the CDR3. Germline CDR1 and CDR2: PRHDT and FYEKMQ (reference sequence). The V gene end was trimmed by 2 bases and the J gene end by 0 bases; junction bases not matched to a gene: 3. CDR3: CASSLSGGDPNTGELFF. The CDR3 DNA is TGTGCCAGCAGCTTAAGCGGGGGGGACCCGAACACCGGGGAGCTGTTTTTT.

This clonotype was picked up a small number of times. The chain links TRBV9 to TRBJ2-1; D unresolved. Trimming left V 0 bases short and J 9 bases short, with 4 bases between. Germline CDR1 is SGDLS and CDR2 is YYNGEE. The CDR3 extends over 11 amino acids. The CDR3 region has the DNA TGTGCCAGCAGCGTAGTCGGTGAGCAGTTCTTC. It encodes CASSVVGEQFF.

This clonotype was picked up many times. The chain links TRBV5-6 to TRBJ1-5; D is unresolved. CDR1 is SGHDT, CDR2 YYEEEE, per germline. CDR3 length: 13 residues. V was shortened by 2 bases and J by 1 base, with 4 bases between the two germline ends. CDR3 residues: CASSFSSNQPQHF. CDR3 coding DNA: TGTGCCAGCAGCTTCTCAAGCAATCAGCCCCAGCATTTT.

This clonotype occurred a few times. This chain joins TRBV11-2 and TRBJ1-4; no firm D call. CDR1 is SGHAT and CDR2 is FQNNGV in the germline V gene. Trimming removed 3 bases from V and 0 bases from J, with 8 bases in between. CDR3 size: 15 residues. This CDR3 is CASSFNSATNEKLFF. The CDR3 region has the DNA TGTGCCAGCAGCTTCAACAGCGCAACTAATGAAAAACTGTTTTTT.

The V call is TRBV6-6, the J call TRBJ2-7; 14 nucleotides agree with TRBD2. The CDR3 contains 15 residues. Trimming at V came to 5 bases and at J to 5 bases, leaving 5 bases not matched to a gene. CDR1 MNHNY and CDR2 SVGAGI come from the germline V gene (reference sequence). In DNA form, the CDR3 reads TGTGCCAGCAGTCTGACTAGCGGGAGGGCCGACGAGCAGTACTTC. Amino acid sequence: CASSLTSGRADEQYF.

The chain links TRBV9 to TRBJ2-3; 9 bases are a match to TRBD1. CDR1 SGDLS and CDR2 YYNGEE come from the germline V gene. V lost 1 base, J lost 6 bases, and 0 bases stayed unmatched. The length of the CDR3 is 13 residues. The CDR3, as DNA: TGTGCCAGCAGCGTAACAGGGGGCGATACGCAGTATTTT. This codes for CASSVTGGDTQYF.

This clonotype occurred many times. The chain has TRBV27 and TRBJ1-1, with D possibly TRBD1 on 6 matching bases. The CDR3 covers 14 residues. Trimming took off 5 bases at V and 1 base at J, with 11 bases between the two ends. Germline V gene lookup returns CDR1 MNHEY and CDR2 SMNVEV (reference sequence). As DNA, the CDR3 is TGTGCCAGCAGTGCCAGGGGCGGGAACACTGAAGCTTTCTTT. It yields the protein CASSARGGNTEAFF.

The rearrangement joins TRBV12-3 or TRBV12-4 to TRBJ2-7; D uncertain. This CDR3 region has 12 residues. The germline V and J ends were trimmed by 6 bases and 6 bases, with 12 bases remaining between them. The CDR3 sequence: CASSPHTTEQYF. CDR3 bases: TGTGCCAGCAGCCCCCATACGACCGAGCAGTACTTC.

This clonotype was picked up a small number of times. The V gene is TRBV7-6, the J gene TRBJ2-2; tentatively, D is TRBD2 (5 bases). The CDR3 sequence is 12 residues long. The germline V gene encodes CDR1 SGHVS and CDR2 FNYEAQ. The ends were cut back, 7 bases at V and 7 bases at J, with 10 bases in the middle. In DNA, the CDR3 is TGTGCCAGCAAGAATCGGGGCGGGGAGCTGTTTTTT. This translates into CASKNRGGELFF.